This TCR beta chain was captured by sequencing in a study of shared clonotypes between healthy human individuals. Looking at the study overall: Each donor contributed plates that comprised three CD4 naive, three CD4 memory, two CD8 naive and one CD8 memory.

After removal of 6 bases from V and 4 bases from J, the junction contained 6 bases not matched to a gene. The CDR3 covers 14 residues. CDR1 and CDR2 from the germline V gene are LNHDA and SQIVND (reference sequence). Profiled with immunoSEQ multiplex PCR; TCRdb holds only in-frame clones, not every one. The table includes roughly 2.5 million clones, 90% to 95% detected once. This chain uses TRBV19 with TRBJ2-1; 7 bases align to TRBD1. The receptor comes from a man between 18 and 35 years old in good health. The specimen sequenced was naive CD4+ T cells sorted from blood. Documented subset: CD45RA+ positively selected. For the CDR3, the DNA is TGTGCCAGTAGAAAAGGGGGCATTTACAATGAGCAGTTCTTC. This translates into CASRKGGIYNEQFF.